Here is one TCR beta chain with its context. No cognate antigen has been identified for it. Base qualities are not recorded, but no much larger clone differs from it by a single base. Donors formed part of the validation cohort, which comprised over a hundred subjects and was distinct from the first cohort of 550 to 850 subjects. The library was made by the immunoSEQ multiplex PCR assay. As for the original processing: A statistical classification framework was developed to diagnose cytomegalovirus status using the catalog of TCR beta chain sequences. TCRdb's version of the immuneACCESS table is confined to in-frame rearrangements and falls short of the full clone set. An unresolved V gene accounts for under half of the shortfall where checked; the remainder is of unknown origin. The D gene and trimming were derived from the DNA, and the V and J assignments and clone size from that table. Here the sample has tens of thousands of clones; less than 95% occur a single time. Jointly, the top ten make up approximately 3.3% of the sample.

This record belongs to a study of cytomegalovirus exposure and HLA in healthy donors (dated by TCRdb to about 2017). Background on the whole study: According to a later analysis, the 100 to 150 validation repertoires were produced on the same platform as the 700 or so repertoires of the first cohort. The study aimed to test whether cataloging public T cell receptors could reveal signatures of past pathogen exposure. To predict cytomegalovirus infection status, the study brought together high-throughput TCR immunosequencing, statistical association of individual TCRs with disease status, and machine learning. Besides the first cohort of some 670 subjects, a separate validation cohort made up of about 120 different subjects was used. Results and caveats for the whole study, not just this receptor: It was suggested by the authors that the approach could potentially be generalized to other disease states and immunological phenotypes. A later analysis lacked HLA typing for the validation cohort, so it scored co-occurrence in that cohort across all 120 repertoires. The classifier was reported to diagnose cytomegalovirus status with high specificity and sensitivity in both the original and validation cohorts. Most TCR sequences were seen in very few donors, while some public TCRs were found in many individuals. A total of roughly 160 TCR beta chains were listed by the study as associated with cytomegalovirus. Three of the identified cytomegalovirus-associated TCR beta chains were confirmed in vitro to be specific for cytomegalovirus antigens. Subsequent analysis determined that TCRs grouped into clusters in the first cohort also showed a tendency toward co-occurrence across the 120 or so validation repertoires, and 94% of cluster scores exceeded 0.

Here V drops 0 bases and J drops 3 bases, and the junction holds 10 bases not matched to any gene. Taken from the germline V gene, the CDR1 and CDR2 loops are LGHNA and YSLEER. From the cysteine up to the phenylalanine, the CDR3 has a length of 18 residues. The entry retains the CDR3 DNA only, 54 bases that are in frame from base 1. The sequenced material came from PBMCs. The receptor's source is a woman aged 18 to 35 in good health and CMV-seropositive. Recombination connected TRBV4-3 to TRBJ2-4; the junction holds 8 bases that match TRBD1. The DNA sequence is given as TGCGCCAGCAGCCAAGAGTCCAGGGGGCAAGTGGGCAAAAACATTCAGTACTTC. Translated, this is CASSQESRGQVGKNIQYF.